The source of this T cell receptor (beta chain) is a study of T cell repertoires in aging, cancer and after chemotherapy. Across the study: Donor ages fell into six groups from 30 or younger up to 70 or older. Patients with glioblastoma brain tumors were sampled before and after temozolomide-based therapy.

Rearranged V-D-J TRB sequences were amplified with a mixed TRB-A/B primer pool. Each CDR3 protein is one row after TCRdb ran MiXCR on the multiplex PCR reads. Here the sample spans around 1,800 distinct CDR3 sequences, approximately 40% being singletons. V dropped 5 bases and J dropped 7 bases, with 18 bases sitting between them. The CDR3 spans 15 residues. Germline CDR1 and CDR2: MNHEY and SVGAGI. Amplification of TCR beta used genomic DNA extracted from peripheral blood. The TCR sequence derives from a human donor with a solid tumor. The gene calls are TRBV6-5 and TRBJ2-1; no clear D. Material for sequencing was blood. CDR3 amino acids: CASSEYGNSRNEQFF. The DNA of the CDR3 is TGTGCCAGCAGTGAATACGGCAACAGCCGAAATGAGCAGTTCTTC.